This T cell receptor beta chain is drawn from a study of blood T cell repertoires in COVID-19. Study in general: Samples representing acute and convalescent COVID-19 were sourced from the United States, Italy and Spain. The analysed material was cDNA or gDNA that came from T cells, B-cell-depleted T cells, or PBMCs.

In the authors' workflow: Estimation of nucleated cell counts was performed using reference gene primer amplification. Clones were sequenced by immunoSEQ multiplex PCR, and TCRdb holds only the in-frame ones, with some missing. V and J calls and clone size are as listed in that table; D and trimming were resolved from the DNA. The data show around 66,000 clones, around three quarters seen once. The CDR3 sequence is 13 residues long. V lost 4 bases and J 2 bases, leaving 8 bases between the germline ends. Germline V gene lookup returns CDR1 SGHTA and CDR2 FQGNSA. V usage is TRBV7-2 and J usage is TRBJ2-5, with a tentative D call TRBD2 (5 bases). This TCR was recovered from a human donor in a cohort sampled during active COVID-19. Specimen: peripheral blood. The CDR3 region has the DNA TGTGCCAGCAGCTGGTCGGGACAAGAGACCCAGTACTTC. This gives the protein CASSWSGQETQYF.